This T cell receptor (beta chain) appears in the sequencing data of a study of blood T cells in healthy people across ages. General observations from the study: Versus aged donors, long-lived donors had higher diversity and more naive CD4+ cells. Older individuals had lower TCR beta diversity per million T cells (the decline was roughly linear). The lack of PBMC sorting stopped any conclusive naive versus antigen-experienced comparison.

CDR1 is SGHRS and CDR2 is YFSETQ in the germline V gene. CDR3 size: 17 residues. Trimming removed 3 bases at V and 1 base at J, with 18 bases between. Together with a sample-barcoded 5' primer, a J-beta primer mix was included in a second PCR lasting roughly 6 to 12 cycles. Each cDNA molecule was tagged by a template-switch adaptor that had 12 random nucleotides. TCRdb recomputed calls from the 5' RACE reads with MiXCR, one row per CDR3 protein. The data show over 1.5 million distinct CDR3 sequences, about 50% seen once. Worth noting for this clonotype: Its antigen is unknown.

Sequences were obtained from blood. The receptor's source is a woman in her forties in good health. The V call is TRBV5-1, the J call TRBJ2-3, with a tentative D call TRBD2 (6 bases). DNA of the CDR3: TGCGCCAGCAGCTCACCGGTGGGCGGGGCTCGCACAGATACGCAGTATTTT. Its translation is CASSSPVGGARTDTQYF.